These 20 T cell receptor beta chains were sequenced from one sample in a study of radiotherapy plus CTLA-4 blockade in lung cancer. Profiling relied on immunoSEQ multiplex PCR, and the TCRdb table lists in-frame clones only, not all of them. Among roughly 42,000 clones listed, more than 70% were seen once. The sample was peripheral blood, taken from a patient treated with radiotherapy plus ipilimumab. These receptors were taken from a human donor with non-small cell lung cancer that progressed on radiotherapy plus ipilimumab.

This clone came up once. The chain uses TRBV27 and TRBJ1-6; TRBD1 aligns across 8 bases. Unmatched junction bases numbered 6, after V lost 1 base and J lost 10 bases. CDR1 and CDR2 from the germline V gene are MNHEY and SMNVEV (reference sequence). The CDR3 loop spans 15 amino acids. The CDR3 sequence is CASSLYDRGGSPLHF. In DNA form, the CDR3 reads TGTGCCAGCAGTTTATACGACAGGGGTGGATCACCCCTCCACTTT.

In its sample, this clone was seen once. V usage is TRBV10-1 and J usage is TRBJ2-2; unclear D gene. The CDR3 consists of 16 residues. The V gene lost 7 bases and the J gene lost 1 base, with 16 bases spanning the gap. Germline V CDR1 and CDR2: WNHNN, SYGVQD (reference sequence). CDR3 loop: CASNLQESRNTGELFF. In nucleotides, the CDR3 is TGCGCCAGCAATCTCCAGGAATCAAGGAACACCGGGGAGCTGTTTTTT.

The chain links TRBV6-5 to TRBJ1-1; a weak D match, TRBD1 (5 bases). The CDR3 has 13 residues. CDR1 is MNHEY and CDR2 is SVGAGI in the germline V gene. The germline V and J ends were trimmed by 4 bases and 1 base, with 7 bases remaining between them. CDR3 nucleotides: TGTGCCAGCAGTTGGCAGGGGAACACTGAAGCTTTCTTT. Amino acid sequence: CASSWQGNTEAFF.

This chain joins TRBV5-1 and TRBJ2-7; D call uncertain. Looked up from germline, CDR1 is SGHRS and CDR2 is YFSETQ. This CDR3 spans 14 amino acids. V was clipped by 0 bases and J by 3 bases, with 10 bases between them. The CDR3: CASSLGADNYEQYF. The CDR3 DNA follows: TGCGCCAGCAGCTTGGGGGCAGATAACTACGAGCAGTACTTC.

The rearrangement uses TRBV4-2 and TRBJ2-1; 10 bases match TRBD2. Trimming cost V 0 bases and J 8 bases; bases outside gene matches: 7. The CDR3 loop spans 16 amino acids. The V gene's germline CDR1 is LGHNA and CDR2 YNFKEQ. The CDR3 reads CASSQDSSGGADEQFF. The CDR3 DNA is TGTGCCAGCAGCCAAGATAGCAGCGGGGGGGCGGATGAGCAGTTCTTC.

The chain recombines TRBV6-6 with TRBJ1-5; weak D call: TRBD1 (5 bases). V lost 3 bases and J lost 0, with 12 bases in between. The CDR3 loop spans 16 amino acids. Germline CDR1 MNHNY, CDR2 SVGAGI (reference sequence). CDR3 sequence (DNA): TGTGCCAGCAGTTATTCGGGGGTCAGTAGCAATCAGCCCCAGCATTTT. Amino acids: CASSYSGVSSNQPQHF.

This sequence joins TRBV5-1 and TRBJ2-1; 12 nucleotides align to TRBD1. Germline V gene lookup returns CDR1 SGHRS and CDR2 YFSETQ. The CDR3 is 17 amino acids. The junction had 9 bases not matched to a gene; V was cut back by 4 bases and J by 4 bases. CDR3 sequence: CASSPASGQGAYNEQFF. The DNA for the CDR3 is TGCGCCAGCAGCCCAGCGTCGGGACAGGGGGCATACAATGAGCAGTTCTTC.

V gene TRBV11-2 combines with J gene TRBJ1-1, with D maybe TRBD1 (6 bases). Germline CDR1 and CDR2: SGHAT and FQNNGV. The CDR3 contains 18 residues. The germline V and J ends were trimmed by 5 bases and 1 base, with 23 bases remaining between them. CDR3 sequence reads: CASSPLWGPGAPNTEAFF. CDR3 sequence (DNA): TGTGCCAGCAGCCCACTTTGGGGGCCAGGGGCCCCGAACACTGAAGCTTTCTTT.

This clone was counted a few times. The CDR3 sequence is CASRIRTGAQQPQHF. In DNA, the CDR3 is TGTGCCAGTAGGATCAGGACAGGGGCGCAACAGCCCCAGCATTTT. The gene calls are TRBV19 and TRBJ1-5; 9 nucleotides match TRBD1. V lost 6 bases and J lost 7; bases outside the gene matches: 10. The germline V gene encodes CDR1 LNHDA and CDR2 SQIVND (reference sequence). The CDR3 has 15 residues.

The chain has TRBV4-3 and TRBJ1-1; 9 bases agree with TRBD1. CDR1 is LGHNA, CDR2 YSLEER, per germline. The ends lost 6 bases at V and 2 bases at J; junction bases unmatched: 1. The CDR3 has 13 amino acids. CDR3 protein: CASSTGGNTEAFF. The CDR3 region has the DNA TGCGCCAGCAGTACAGGGGGCAACACTGAAGCTTTCTTT.

The chain recombines TRBV5-1 with TRBJ2-1; TRBD1 matches 9 bases. The CDR3 totals 15 residues. From germline, CDR1 is SGHRS and CDR2 YFSETQ. V lost 3 bases and J lost 2; bases outside the gene matches: 3. CDR3 region: CASSWGQGAYNEQFF. CDR3 DNA sequence: TGCGCCAGCAGCTGGGGACAGGGAGCCTACAATGAGCAGTTCTTC.

This chain connects TRBV9 to TRBJ2-7, with D possibly matching TRBD2 (6 bases). The germline gives CDR1 SGDLS, CDR2 YYNGEE. Trimming removed 1 base from V and 2 bases from J, with 10 bases in between. This CDR3 contains 14 residues. CDR3 sequence: CASSVRDSPYEQYF. DNA of the CDR3: TGTGCCAGCAGCGTAAGGGACTCCCCCTACGAGCAGTACTTC. Filled out from reference TRBV9 and TRBJ2-7, the complete variable domain reads DSGVTQTPKHLITATGQRVTLRCSPRSGDLSVYWYQQSLDQGLQFLIQYYNGEERAKGNILERFSAQQFPDLHSELNLSSLELGDSALYFCASSVRDSPYEQYFGPGTRLTVT.

This clone was seen once. This chain joins TRBV7-2 and TRBJ2-1, with TRBD2 identical over 11 bases. The length of the CDR3 is 15 residues. Unmatched junction bases numbered 4, after V lost 4 bases and J lost 5 bases. Germline V lookup: CDR1 SGHTA, CDR2 FQGNSA. For the CDR3, the DNA is TGTGCCAGCAGCTCGGGACTAGCGGCCCACAATGAGCAGTTCTTC. Amino acids: CASSSGLAAHNEQFF.

This chain links TRBV11-2 with TRBJ2-3; 9 nucleotides match TRBD2. CDR3 length: 19 residues. Losses at the gene ends were 0 bases for V and 3 bases for J; bases not matched to a gene: 13. Germline values: CDR1 SGHAT, CDR2 FQNNGV. This CDR3 reads CASSLEFQSLAGITDTQYF. CDR3 nucleotides: TGTGCCAGCAGCTTAGAATTCCAAAGCCTAGCGGGGATTACAGATACGCAGTATTTT.

The V gene is TRBV6-6, the J gene TRBJ2-4; 8 nucleotides match TRBD1. V shed 5 bases and J 4 bases; nucleotides not matched to a gene: 4. Germline CDR1 and CDR2: MNHNY and SVGAGI (reference sequence). The CDR3 has 14 residues. CDR3 protein: CASSRGQGKNIQYF. CDR3 bases: TGTGCCAGCAGTCGTGGACAGGGAAAAAACATTCAGTACTTC.

The V gene is TRBV19, the J gene TRBJ1-5; 7 bases map to TRBD1. This CDR3 is built from 13 residues. Trimming cost V 9 bases and J 2 bases; bases outside gene matches: 4. Germline V gene sequence: CDR1 LNHDA, CDR2 SQIVND (reference sequence). The chain's CDR3 is CASRDSGNQPQHF. CDR3 sequence (DNA): TGTGCCAGCCGGGACAGCGGCAATCAGCCCCAGCATTTT.

The chain employs TRBV11-2 and TRBJ1-4; D remains unclear. This CDR3 contains 13 residues. V shed 1 base and J shed 9 bases, with 9 bases lying between them. Germline V CDR1 and CDR2: SGHAT, FQNNGV. DNA of the CDR3: TGTGCCAGCAGCTTAGTGCAGGCTCAAAAACTGTTTTTT. Protein product: CASSLVQAQKLFF.

V is TRBV6-6 and J is TRBJ1-5; D unresolved. V lost 6 bases to trimming and J lost 2 bases, with 8 bases between them. The length of the CDR3 is 13 residues. From germline, CDR1 is MNHNY and CDR2 SVGAGI (reference sequence). The CDR3 loop reads CASSPTGNQPQHF. The CDR3 region has the DNA TGTGCCAGCAGCCCTACTGGCAATCAGCCCCAGCATTTT.

The chain joins TRBV15 to TRBJ2-1, with D unresolved. Germline values: CDR1 LNHNV, CDR2 YYDKDF (reference sequence). The CDR3 spans 17 residues. Trimming took off 0 bases at V and 0 bases at J, with 12 bases between the two ends. The CDR3 nucleotides are TGTGCCACCAGCAGAGAGTACGTTTACAGCTCCTACAATGAGCAGTTCTTC. Translating it yields CATSREYVYSSYNEQFF.

This chain joins TRBV1 and TRBJ2-1; TRBD2, the D gene given by the table, was not confirmed from the DNA. TRBV1 is a pseudogene locus. The CDR3 is made up of 16 amino acids. The CDR3 bases are TGCACCAGCAGCCAAGATCTGGCTAGCGGGATCGATGAGCAGTTCTTC. Protein product: CTSSQDLASGIDEQFF.